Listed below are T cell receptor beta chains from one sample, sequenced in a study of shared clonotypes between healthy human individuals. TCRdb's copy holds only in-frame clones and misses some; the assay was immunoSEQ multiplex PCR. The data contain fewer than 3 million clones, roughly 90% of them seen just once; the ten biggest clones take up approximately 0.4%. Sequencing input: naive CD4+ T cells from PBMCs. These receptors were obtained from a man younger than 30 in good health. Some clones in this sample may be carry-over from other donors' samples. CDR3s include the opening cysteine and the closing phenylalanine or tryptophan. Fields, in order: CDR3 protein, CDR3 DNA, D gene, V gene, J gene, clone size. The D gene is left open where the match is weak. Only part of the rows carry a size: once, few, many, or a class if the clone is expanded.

CDR3aa: CASSPRLGGSEANEKLFF
CDR3nt: TGTGCCAGCTCACCCCGATTGGGCGGGTCTGAGGCTAATGAAAAACTGTTTTTT
d_gene: -
v_gene: TRBV18
j_gene: TRBJ1-4
abundance: -

CDR3aa: CASSLRTAKYEQYF
CDR3nt: TGTGCCAGCAGTTTAAGGACAGCCAAGTACGAGCAGTACTTC
d_gene: -
v_gene: TRBV28
j_gene: TRBJ2-7
abundance: -

CDR3aa: CASSVELIEGQGFGELFF
CDR3nt: TGTGCCAGCAGCGTAGAATTAATTGAAGGCCAGGGGTTCGGGGAGCTGTTTTTT
d_gene: -
v_gene: TRBV9
j_gene: TRBJ2-2
abundance: -

CDR3aa: CSARDPGGRLETQYF
CDR3nt: TGCAGCGCACGAGACCCGGGAGGACGGCTCGAGACCCAGTACTTC
d_gene: TRBD2
v_gene: TRBV29-1
j_gene: TRBJ2-5
abundance: -

CDR3aa: CASSEGGLNTEAFF
CDR3nt: TGTGCCAGCAGCGAGGGCGGATTGAACACTGAAGCTTTCTTT
d_gene: -
v_gene: TRBV7-2
j_gene: TRBJ1-1
abundance: -

CDR3aa: CASSGGTSGNTGELFF
CDR3nt: TGTGCCAGCAGCGGGGGGACTAGCGGAAACACCGGGGAGCTGTTTTTT
d_gene: TRBD2
v_gene: TRBV9
j_gene: TRBJ2-2
abundance: few

CDR3aa: CSVTPKGTEAFF
CDR3nt: TGCAGCGTCACACCCAAGGGGACTGAAGCTTTCTTT
d_gene: -
v_gene: TRBV29-1
j_gene: TRBJ1-1
abundance: -

CDR3aa: CASSPIFGDNEQFF
CDR3nt: TGTGCCAGCTCACCAATATTCGGGGACAATGAGCAGTTCTTC
d_gene: -
v_gene: TRBV18
j_gene: TRBJ2-1
abundance: -

CDR3aa: CASSLRGGLTLSLQETQYF
CDR3nt: TGTGCCAGTAGTTTGAGGGGGGGACTAACACTCTCGCTCCAAGAGACCCAGTACTTC
d_gene: -
v_gene: TRBV19
j_gene: TRBJ2-5
abundance: few

CDR3aa: CASSLMRELRQYF
CDR3nt: TGTGCCAGCAGTTTGATGAGGGAATTGCGGCAGTACTTC
d_gene: -
v_gene: TRBV28
j_gene: TRBJ2-7
abundance: -

CDR3aa: CASSLVVRERAEAFF
CDR3nt: TGTGCCAGCAGCTTGGTTGTACGAGAGAGGGCTGAAGCTTTCTTT
d_gene: -
v_gene: TRBV11-1
j_gene: TRBJ1-1
abundance: -

CDR3aa: CASSLSGTGGLEELFF
CDR3nt: TGCGCCAGCAGCTTGTCTGGGACAGGGGGCCTTGAGGAGCTGTTTTTT
d_gene: TRBD1
v_gene: TRBV5-1
j_gene: TRBJ2-2
abundance: -

CDR3aa: CASSIYGGEQPQHF
CDR3nt: TGTGCCAGTAGTATTTACGGGGGCGAGCAGCCCCAGCATTTT
d_gene: -
v_gene: TRBV19
j_gene: TRBJ1-5
abundance: -

CDR3aa: CASSPGAGNTGELFF
CDR3nt: TGTGCCAGCAGCCCCGGGGCGGGGAACACCGGGGAGCTGTTTTTT
d_gene: -
v_gene: TRBV9
j_gene: TRBJ2-2
abundance: -

CDR3aa: CARSHRGDTQYF
CDR3nt: TGTGCCAGAAGCCACCGGGGAGATACGCAGTATTTT
d_gene: -
v_gene: TRBV5-3
j_gene: TRBJ2-3
abundance: once

CDR3aa: CASSRTTVNTEAFF
CDR3nt: TGCGCCAGCAGCCGTACCACAGTGAACACTGAAGCTTTCTTT
d_gene: -
v_gene: TRBV5-1
j_gene: TRBJ1-1
abundance: -

CDR3aa: CASSSAANTQYF
CDR3nt: TGTGCCAGCAGTTCTGCCGCAAATACGCAGTATTTT
d_gene: -
v_gene: TRBV27
j_gene: TRBJ2-3
abundance: -

CDR3aa: CASKVQGAAGEEAFF
CDR3nt: TGCGCCAGCAAGGTGCAGGGCGCCGCCGGGGAGGAAGCTTTCTTT
d_gene: -
v_gene: TRBV5-1
j_gene: TRBJ1-1
abundance: once

CDR3aa: CASSRDRGPTEAFF
CDR3nt: TGTGCCAGCAGCCGGGACAGGGGGCCCACTGAAGCTTTCTTT
d_gene: TRBD1
v_gene: TRBV7-2
j_gene: TRBJ1-1
abundance: -

CDR3aa: CASRLHGLAGITGELFF
CDR3nt: TGTGCCAGCAGACTTCACGGACTAGCGGGAATTACCGGGGAGCTGTTTTTT
d_gene: TRBD2
v_gene: TRBV27
j_gene: TRBJ2-2
abundance: -

CDR3aa: CASSLDPGGLGNEQFF
CDR3nt: TGCGCCAGCAGCTTGGATCCCGGGGGCCTGGGGAATGAGCAGTTCTTC
d_gene: -
v_gene: TRBV5-1
j_gene: TRBJ2-1
abundance: -

CDR3aa: CASGGTGVGELFF
CDR3nt: TGTGCCAGCGGGGGAACGGGTGTCGGGGAGCTGTTTTTT
d_gene: -
v_gene: TRBV2
j_gene: TRBJ2-2
abundance: -

CDR3aa: CAISGANEKLFF
CDR3nt: TGTGCCATTAGTGGGGCTAATGAAAAACTGTTTTTT
d_gene: -
v_gene: TRBV10-3
j_gene: TRBJ1-4
abundance: -

CDR3aa: CASSLGLGGTAEAFF
CDR3nt: TGTGCCAGCAGCCTGGGCCTCGGGGGAACTGCTGAAGCTTTCTTT
d_gene: -
v_gene: TRBV7-8
j_gene: TRBJ1-1
abundance: -

CDR3aa: CASSFSGTKQYF
CDR3nt: TGTGCCAGCAGTTTCTCCGGGACTAAACAGTACTTC
d_gene: TRBD2
v_gene: TRBV28
j_gene: TRBJ2-4
abundance: -

CDR3aa: CASSPGAYAGNTIYF
CDR3nt: TGTGCCAGCTCACCAGGGGCTTACGCTGGAAACACCATATATTTT
d_gene: -
v_gene: TRBV18
j_gene: TRBJ1-3
abundance: once

CDR3aa: CASSIDGHYEQYF
CDR3nt: TGTGCCAGTAGTATAGACGGTCACTACGAGCAGTACTTC
d_gene: -
v_gene: TRBV19
j_gene: TRBJ2-7
abundance: once